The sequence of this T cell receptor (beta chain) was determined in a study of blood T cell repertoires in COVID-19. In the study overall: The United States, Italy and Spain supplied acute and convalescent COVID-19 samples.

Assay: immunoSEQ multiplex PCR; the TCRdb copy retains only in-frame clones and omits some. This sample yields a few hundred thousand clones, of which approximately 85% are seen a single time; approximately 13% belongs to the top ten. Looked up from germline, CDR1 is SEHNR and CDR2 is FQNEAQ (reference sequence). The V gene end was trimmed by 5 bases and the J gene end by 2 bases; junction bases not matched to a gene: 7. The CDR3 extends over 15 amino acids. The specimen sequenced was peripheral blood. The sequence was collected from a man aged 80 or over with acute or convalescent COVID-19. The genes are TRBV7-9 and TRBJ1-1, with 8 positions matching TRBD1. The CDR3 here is CASSRRDRGNTEAFF. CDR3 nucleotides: TGTGCCAGCAGCCGCCGTGACAGGGGAAACACTGAAGCTTTCTTT.